This T cell receptor beta chain emerged from a study of radiotherapy plus CTLA-4 blockade in lung cancer (dated 2018 in TCRdb). About the full investigation: Among the enrolled patients, about 19% had an objective response, and less than 40% reached disease control. Here is what the overall study found, with its caveats: After treatment with radiotherapy and ipilimumab, TCR clones that originated in tumors expanded in peripheral blood. The strongest predictors of response, as reported, were early dynamic changes in blood T cell clones along with a rise in serum interferon-beta after radiation.

Comments on this clone: Its specific antigen is unknown. There are no base qualities to consult, and no much larger clone falls within one base.

The germline V gene (reference sequence) specifies MNHNY as CDR1 and SVGAGI as CDR2. The CDR3 runs 16 residues from the cysteine to the phenylalanine. Solely the CDR3 DNA is kept, with 48 bases framed from the first base. V sheds 8 bases and J sheds 4 bases, leaving 20 bases between their ends. The method was the immunoSEQ multiplex PCR assay. TCRdb retrieved this table from immuneACCESS and kept in-frame rearrangements only. Not all clones are present; in checked studies, unresolved V genes account for under half, and no reason is known for the remainder. Here the sample has about 73,000 clones; more than 75% occur a single time. Of the sample, around 40% falls within the top ten clones. Focal radiation therapy combined with CTLA-4 blockade (ipilimumab) was tested in patients with chemo-refractory metastatic non-small-cell lung cancer.

The chain couples TRBV6-6 to TRBJ2-2, and perhaps TRBD1 as D gene, on 6 matching bases. The clonotype comes from a human donor with non-small cell lung cancer that progressed on radiotherapy plus ipilimumab. Source: peripheral blood, taken from a patient treated with radiotherapy plus ipilimumab. The DNA is as follows: TGTGCCAGCCCTCCCTCCCAGGGGTATGTCACCGGGGAGCTGTTTTTT. Its coded protein is CASPPSQGYVTGELFF.